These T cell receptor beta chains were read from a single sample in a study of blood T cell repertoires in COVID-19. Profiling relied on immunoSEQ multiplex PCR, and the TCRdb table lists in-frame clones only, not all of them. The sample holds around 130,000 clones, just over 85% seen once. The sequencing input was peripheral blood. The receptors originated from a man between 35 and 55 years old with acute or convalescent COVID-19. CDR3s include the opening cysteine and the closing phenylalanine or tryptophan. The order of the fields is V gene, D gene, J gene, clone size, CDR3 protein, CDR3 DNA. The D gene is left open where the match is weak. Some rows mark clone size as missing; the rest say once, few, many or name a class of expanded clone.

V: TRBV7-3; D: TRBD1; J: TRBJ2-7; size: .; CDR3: CASPTDRDRHYEQYF; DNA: TGTGCCAGCCCTACCGACCGGGACAGACACTACGAGCAGTACTTC
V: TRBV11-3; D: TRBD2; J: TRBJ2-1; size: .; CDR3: CASSPTSGGPNEQFF; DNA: TGTGCCAGCAGCCCTACTAGCGGGGGGCCAAATGAGCAGTTCTTC
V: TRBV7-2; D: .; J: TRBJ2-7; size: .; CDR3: CASSLGPRVGYEQYF; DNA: TGTGCCAGCAGCTTAGGTCCCCGCGTCGGCTACGAGCAGTACTTC
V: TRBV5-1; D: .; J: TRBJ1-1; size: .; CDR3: CASSLKLNTEAFF; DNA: TGCGCCAGCAGCTTGAAGCTGAACACTGAAGCTTTCTTT
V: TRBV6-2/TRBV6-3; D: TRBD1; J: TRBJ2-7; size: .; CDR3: CASSRDRSLRGEQYF; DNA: TGTGCCAGCAGCCGGGACAGATCTTTACGTGGCGAGCAGTACTTC
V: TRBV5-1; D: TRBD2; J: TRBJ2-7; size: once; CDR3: CASRSGGGAPYEQYF; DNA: TGCGCCAGCAGATCCGGCGGGGGGGCCCCCTACGAGCAGTACTTC
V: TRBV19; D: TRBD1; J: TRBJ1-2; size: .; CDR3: CASNTGTGIYGYTF; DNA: TGTGCCAGTAACACCGGGACAGGGATCTATGGCTACACCTTC
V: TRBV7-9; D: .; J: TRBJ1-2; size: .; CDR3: CASSLVARGYTF; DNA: TGTGCCAGCAGCTTAGTTGCGCGCGGCTACACCTTC
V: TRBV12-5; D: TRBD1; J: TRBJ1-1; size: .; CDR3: CASGHGQGDTEAFF; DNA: TGTGCTAGTGGTCACGGACAGGGAGACACTGAAGCTTTCTTT
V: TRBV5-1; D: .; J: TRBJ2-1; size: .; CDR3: CASSLERSYNEQFF; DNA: TGCGCCAGCAGCTTGGAGCGGTCCTACAATGAGCAGTTCTTC
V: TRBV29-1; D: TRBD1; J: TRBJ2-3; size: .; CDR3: CSAGQGTDTQYF; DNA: TGCAGCGCGGGACAGGGCACAGATACGCAGTATTTT
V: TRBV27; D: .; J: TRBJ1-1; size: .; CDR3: CASSPNRARAEAFF; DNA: TGTGCCAGCAGCCCCAACAGGGCTCGGGCTGAAGCTTTCTTT
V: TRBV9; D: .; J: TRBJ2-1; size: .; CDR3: CASSVAQSAAPVENEQFF; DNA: TGTGCCAGCAGCGTAGCCCAATCAGCGGCACCCGTGGAAAATGAGCAGTTCTTC
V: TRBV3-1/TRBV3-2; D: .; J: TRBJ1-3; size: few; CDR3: CASSQGQGIGNTIYF; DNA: TGTGCCAGCAGCCAAGGGCAGGGGATAGGAAACACCATATATTTT
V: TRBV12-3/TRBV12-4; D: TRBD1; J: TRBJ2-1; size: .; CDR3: CASEVHRGTEQFF; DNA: TGTGCCAGCGAAGTCCACAGGGGGACTGAGCAGTTCTTC
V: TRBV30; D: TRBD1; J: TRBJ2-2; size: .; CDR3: CAWGQGSTGELFF; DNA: TGTGCCTGGGGACAGGGGAGCACCGGGGAGCTGTTTTTT
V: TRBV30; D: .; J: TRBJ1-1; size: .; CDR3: CAWSRPQALHTEAFF; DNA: TGTGCCTGGAGCCGCCCACAGGCCCTCCACACTGAAGCTTTCTTT
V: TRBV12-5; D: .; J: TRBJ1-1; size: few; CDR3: CASGLVLKSGLKNTEAFF; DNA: TGTGCTAGTGGTTTGGTACTTAAAAGTGGTTTGAAAAACACTGAAGCTTTCTTT
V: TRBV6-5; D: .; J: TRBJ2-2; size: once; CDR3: CASTHYGVKPGELFF; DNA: TGTGCCAGCACTCACTACGGGGTTAAGCCCGGGGAGCTGTTTTTT
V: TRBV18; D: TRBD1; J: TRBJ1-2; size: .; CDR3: CASSPSRDSYGYTF; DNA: TGTGCCAGCTCACCTAGTCGGGACAGCTATGGCTACACCTTC